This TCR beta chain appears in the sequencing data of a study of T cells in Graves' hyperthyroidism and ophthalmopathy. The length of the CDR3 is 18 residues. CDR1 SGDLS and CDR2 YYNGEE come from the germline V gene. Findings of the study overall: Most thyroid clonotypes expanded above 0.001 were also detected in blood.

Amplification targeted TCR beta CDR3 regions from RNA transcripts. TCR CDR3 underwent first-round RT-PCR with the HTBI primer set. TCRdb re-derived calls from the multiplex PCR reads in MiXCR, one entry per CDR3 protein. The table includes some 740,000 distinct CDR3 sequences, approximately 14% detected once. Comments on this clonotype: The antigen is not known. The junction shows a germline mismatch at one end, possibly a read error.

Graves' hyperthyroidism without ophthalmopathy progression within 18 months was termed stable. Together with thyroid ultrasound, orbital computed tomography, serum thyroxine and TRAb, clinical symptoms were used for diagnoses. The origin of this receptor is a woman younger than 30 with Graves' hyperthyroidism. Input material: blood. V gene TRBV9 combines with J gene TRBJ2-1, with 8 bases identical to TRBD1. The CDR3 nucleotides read TGTGCCAGCAGCGTAAGCCCTTTCGACAGGGGCCCTTACATTGAGCAGTTCTTC. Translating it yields CASSVSPFDRGPYIEQFF.